This T cell receptor (beta chain) was obtained from a study of cytomegalovirus exposure and HLA in healthy donors. Germline V lookup: CDR1 KGHSH, CDR2 LQKENI. CDR3 length equals 14 residues. Trimming left V 3 bases short and J 2 bases short, with 8 bases between. As to this clone: What it binds is not known.

Whereas donors were nominally healthy upon sampling, unrecorded immune exposures were probable. Study-wide results and limits: A previous analysis found most TCR beta V segments productive roughly 87% or roughly 30% of the time. When the data were analyzed later, several of the most significant clusters appeared to be linked to common viral pathogens.

In the PCR, 60 Vbeta and 13 Jbeta primers were used. Assay used: immunoSEQ multiplex PCR; TCRdb lists only in-frame clones, some missing. The sample has 150,000 to 200,000 clones; approximately 84% are singletons. What was sequenced was PBMCs. The gene calls are TRBV18 and TRBJ1-5; TRBD1 is a possible D gene (5 bases). This TCR derives from a man between 45 and 60 years old in good health and CMV-seropositive. The CDR3 DNA reads TGTGCCAGCTCACCTTTCAGGGGCAATCAGCCCCAGCATTTT. Protein sequence: CASSPFRGNQPQHF.